A single T cell receptor beta chain is shown here with its context. This sample was included in a study of technical replicates of blood from several donors. Assay: immunoSEQ multiplex PCR; the TCRdb copy retains only in-frame clones and omits some. The repertoire has 45,000 to 60,000 clones, roughly 86% of them found once; the top ten carry approximately 5.9%. Material for sequencing was PBMCs. This TCR was sampled from a human donor in good health. Some clones in this sample may be carry-over from other donors' samples.

The CDR3 DNA is TGCGCCAGCAGCCAGCCCGGTCGCGGAAACAATGAGCAGTTCTTC. Protein sequence: CASSQPGRGNNEQFF. The chain links TRBV4-3 to TRBJ2-1; D is undetermined. V was cut by 3 bases and J by 5 bases, with 14 bases left in between. The CDR3 length is 15 residues. CDR1 and CDR2 from the germline V gene are LGHNA and YSLEER.